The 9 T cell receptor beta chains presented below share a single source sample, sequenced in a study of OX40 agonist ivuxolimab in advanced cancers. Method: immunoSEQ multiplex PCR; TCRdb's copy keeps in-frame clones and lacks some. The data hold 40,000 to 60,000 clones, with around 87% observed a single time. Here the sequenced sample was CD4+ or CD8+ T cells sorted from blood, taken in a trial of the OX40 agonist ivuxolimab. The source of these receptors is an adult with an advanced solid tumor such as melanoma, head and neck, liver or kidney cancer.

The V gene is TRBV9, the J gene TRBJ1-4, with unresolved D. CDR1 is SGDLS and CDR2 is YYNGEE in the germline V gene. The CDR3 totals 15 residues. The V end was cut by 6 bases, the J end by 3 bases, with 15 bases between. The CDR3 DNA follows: TGTGCCAGCACCCTCGGGGTTTCAGCTAATGAAAAACTGTTTTTT. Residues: CASTLGVSANEKLFF.

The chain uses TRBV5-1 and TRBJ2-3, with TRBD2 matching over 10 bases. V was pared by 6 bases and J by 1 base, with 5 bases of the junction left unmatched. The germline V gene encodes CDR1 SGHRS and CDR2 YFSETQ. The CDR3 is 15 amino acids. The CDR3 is CASTLAGERTDTQYF. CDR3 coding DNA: TGCGCCAGCACCCTAGCGGGGGAACGCACAGATACGCAGTATTTT.

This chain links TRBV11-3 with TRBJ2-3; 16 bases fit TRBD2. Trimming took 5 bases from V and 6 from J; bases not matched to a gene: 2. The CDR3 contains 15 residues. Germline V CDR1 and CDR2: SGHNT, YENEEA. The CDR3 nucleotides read TGTGCCAGCAGCCCGGGACTAGCGGGGGGGGATACGCAGTATTTT. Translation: CASSPGLAGGDTQYF.

Here the CDR3 DNA reads TGTGCCATCAGTGGAGGAAGGGATATCTACGAGCAGTACTTC. Translation: CAISGGRDIYEQYF. The rearrangement uses TRBV10-3 and TRBJ2-7, with unresolved D. Trimming left V 4 bases short and J 3 bases short, with 13 bases between. The germline CDR1 and CDR2 sequences are ENHRY and SYGVKD. The CDR3 has 14 residues.

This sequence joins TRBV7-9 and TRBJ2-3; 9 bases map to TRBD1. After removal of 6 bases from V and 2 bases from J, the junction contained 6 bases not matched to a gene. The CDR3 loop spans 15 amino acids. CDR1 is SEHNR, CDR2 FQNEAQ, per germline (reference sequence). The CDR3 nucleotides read TGTGCCAGCAGTCAGGACAGGGGAGTCACAGATACGCAGTATTTT. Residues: CASSQDRGVTDTQYF. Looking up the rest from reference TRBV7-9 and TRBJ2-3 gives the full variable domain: DTGVSQNPRHKITKRGQNVTFRCDPISEHNRLYWYRQTLGQGPEFLTYFQNEAQLEKSRLLSDRFSAERPKGSFSTLEIQRTEQGDSAMYLCASSQDRGVTDTQYFGPGTRLTVL.

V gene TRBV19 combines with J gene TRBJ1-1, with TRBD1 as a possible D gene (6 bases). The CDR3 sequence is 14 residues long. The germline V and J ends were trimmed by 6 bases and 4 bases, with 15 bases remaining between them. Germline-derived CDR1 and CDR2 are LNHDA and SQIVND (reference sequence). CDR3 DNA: TGTGCCAGTAGCTCCGGGACAAGGGCCACTGAAGCTTTCTTT. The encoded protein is CASSSGTRATEAFF.

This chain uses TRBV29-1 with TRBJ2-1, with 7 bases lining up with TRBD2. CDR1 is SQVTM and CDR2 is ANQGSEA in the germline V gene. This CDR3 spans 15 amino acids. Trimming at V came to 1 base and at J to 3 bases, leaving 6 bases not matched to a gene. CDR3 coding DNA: TGCAGCGTTGAAGGCCGGACTAGGGTCTACAATGAGCAGTTCTTC. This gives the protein CSVEGRTRVYNEQFF.

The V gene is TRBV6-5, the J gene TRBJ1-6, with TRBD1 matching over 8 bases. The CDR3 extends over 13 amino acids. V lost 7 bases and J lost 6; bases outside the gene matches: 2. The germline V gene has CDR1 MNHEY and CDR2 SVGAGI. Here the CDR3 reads CASMTGVNSPLHF. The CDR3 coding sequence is TGTGCCAGCATGACAGGGGTTAATTCACCCCTCCACTTT.

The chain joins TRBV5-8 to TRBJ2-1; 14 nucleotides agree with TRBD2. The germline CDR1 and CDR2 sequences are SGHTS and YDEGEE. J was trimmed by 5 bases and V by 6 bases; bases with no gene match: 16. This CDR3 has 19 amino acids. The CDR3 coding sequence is TGTGCCAGCACCACCTGGGGGACTAGCGGGAGAAAAAGGGACAATGAGCAGTTCTTC. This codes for CASTTWGTSGRKRDNEQFF.